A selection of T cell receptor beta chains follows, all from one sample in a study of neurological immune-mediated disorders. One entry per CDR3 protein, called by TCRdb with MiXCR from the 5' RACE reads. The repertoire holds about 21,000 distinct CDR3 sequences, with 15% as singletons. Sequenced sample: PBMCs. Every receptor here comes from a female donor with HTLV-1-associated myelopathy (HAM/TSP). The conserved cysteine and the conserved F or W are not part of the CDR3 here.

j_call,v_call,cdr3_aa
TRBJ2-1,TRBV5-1,ASSPGPQGTRGANEQF
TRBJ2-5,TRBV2,ASSERLGGPGDRGRGETQY
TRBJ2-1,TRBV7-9,ASSPSPSNEQF
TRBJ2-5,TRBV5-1,ASSLGLAAETQY
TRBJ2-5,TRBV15,ATSREGTEETQY
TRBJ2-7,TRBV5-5,ASSFRAGLSYEQY
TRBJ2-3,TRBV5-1,ASSPQGSSSTDTQY
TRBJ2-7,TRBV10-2,ASTGTSYEQY
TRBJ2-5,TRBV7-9,ASSTSGKETQY
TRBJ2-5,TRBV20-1,SARDPSGNQETQY
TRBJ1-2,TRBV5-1,ASSPRPDSYGYT
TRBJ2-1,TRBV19,ASSILDRSNEQF
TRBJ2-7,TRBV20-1,SARGGRYSYEQY
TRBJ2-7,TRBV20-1,SARLAYEQY
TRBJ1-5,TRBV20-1,SAKISGTGHQPQH
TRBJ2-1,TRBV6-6,ASRGQGAPRGSYNEQF
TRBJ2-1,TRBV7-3,ASSSGQGAYNEQF
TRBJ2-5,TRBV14,ASSRGDIQETQY
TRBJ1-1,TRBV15,ATGRAGANTEAF
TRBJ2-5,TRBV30,AWSLTGGKGETQY
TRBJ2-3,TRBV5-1,ASSLGDRDTHTDTQY
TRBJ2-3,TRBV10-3,AISEGLAITDTQY
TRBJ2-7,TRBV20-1,SARDFNRAGNYEQY
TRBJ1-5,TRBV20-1,SARPRDDQPQH
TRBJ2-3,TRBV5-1,ASSFLDQTDTQY
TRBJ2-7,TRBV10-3,AISELTLGQGADEQY
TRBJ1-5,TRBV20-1,SARDPLNQPQH
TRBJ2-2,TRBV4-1,ASSQEAGELF
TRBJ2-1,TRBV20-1,SAASETGNNEQF
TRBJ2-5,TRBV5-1,ASSLSFVGTGGETQY
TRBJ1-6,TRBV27,ASSLLGQGASPLH
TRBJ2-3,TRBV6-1,ASSEEAGGTTQY
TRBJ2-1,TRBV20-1,SARGSHNEQF
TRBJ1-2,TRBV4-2,ASSQDLGGDYGYT
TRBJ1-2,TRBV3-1,ASSQWAFNYGYT
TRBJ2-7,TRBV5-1,ASSWGTGFEEQY
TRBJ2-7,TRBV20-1,SASKGAGSDEQY
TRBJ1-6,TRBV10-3,AISETPTGLGSPLH
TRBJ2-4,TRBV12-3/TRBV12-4,ASSLVAGGLAKNIQY
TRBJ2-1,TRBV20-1,SANGQGYNEQF
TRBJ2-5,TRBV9,ASSVLP
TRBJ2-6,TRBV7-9,ASSPATGGYVLT
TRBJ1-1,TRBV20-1,SARARQGVNTEAF
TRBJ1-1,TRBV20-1,SASQEFNTEAF
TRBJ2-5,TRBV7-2,ASSFSPRTGRETQY
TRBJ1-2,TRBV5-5,ASSLALEGWGGYT
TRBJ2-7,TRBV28,ASSFRTLTYEQY
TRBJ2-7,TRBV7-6,ASSLTEDARYEQY
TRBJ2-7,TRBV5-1,ASSRDRGLEEQY
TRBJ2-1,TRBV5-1,ASSSGAGGYNEQF
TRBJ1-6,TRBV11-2,ASSLERGPNSPLH
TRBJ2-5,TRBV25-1,ASKIAGETQY
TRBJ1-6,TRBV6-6,ASSPRPGTGHSPLH
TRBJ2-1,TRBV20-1,SARDGGRAGYEQF
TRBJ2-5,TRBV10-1,ASSVTSGRRETQY
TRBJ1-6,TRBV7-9,ASSKTGTGGTPLH
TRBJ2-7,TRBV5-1,ASSFGQTYEQY